Below, 31 T cell receptor beta chains from the same sample are listed, as sequenced in a study of blood T cell repertoires in COVID-19. The data were produced by immunoSEQ multiplex PCR, yet TCRdb's version contains in-frame clones alone and is incomplete. Among hundreds of thousands of clones listed, 70% to 90% were seen once. The sample taken for sequencing was PBMCs or T cells enriched from blood (not recorded which). The origin of the receptors is a woman aged 50 to 65 with acute COVID-19.

This chain joins TRBV14 and TRBJ2-1; TRBD2 matches at 15 bases. CDR1 is SGHDN, CDR2 FVKESK, per germline. CDR3 length: 17 amino acids. V lost 3 bases and J lost 4; bases outside the gene matches: 4. The CDR3 region is CASSHPGTSGGYNEQFF. The CDR3, as DNA: TGTGCCAGCAGCCACCCCGGGACTAGCGGGGGGTACAATGAGCAGTTCTTC. Full variable domain (missing parts from reference TRBV14 and TRBJ2-1): EAGVTQFPSHSVIEKGQTVTLRCDPISGHDNLYWYRRVMGKEIKFLLHFVKESKQDESGMPNNRFLAERTGGTYSTLKVQPAELEDSGVYFCASSHPGTSGGYNEQFFGPGTRLTVL.

The chain is built from TRBV9 and TRBJ2-3; 7 nucleotides match TRBD2. The CDR3 totals 16 residues. Germline V gives CDR1 SGDLS, CDR2 YYNGEE. J gave up 2 bases and V 3 bases, and 9 bases lay outside the gene matches. The CDR3 loop is CASSGGAGWNTDTQYF. CDR3 bases: TGTGCCAGCAGCGGGGGAGCGGGGTGGAACACAGATACGCAGTATTTT.

Only one count was recorded for this clone. The CDR3 nucleotides are TGTGCCAGCAGCCCCACAGGGGTTCAGGTCACTGAAGCTTTCTTT. Translated, it gives CASSPTGVQVTEAFF. The gene calls are TRBV13 and TRBJ1-1, with TRBD1 matching 7 bases. The trim removed 5 bases at V and 4 bases at J, leaving 10 bases unmatched. The CDR3 covers 15 residues. From germline, CDR1 is PRHDT and CDR2 FYEKMQ (reference sequence).

This chain uses TRBV27 with TRBJ1-6; D not resolved. V lost 1 base and J lost 8, with 15 bases in between. The germline gives CDR1 MNHEY, CDR2 SMNVEV (reference sequence). CDR3 length: 16 residues. The CDR3 DNA is TGTGCCAGCAGTTTATTTTCGGTAGGGAGTGATTCACCCCTCCACTTT. Protein sequence: CASSLFSVGSDSPLHF.

This clone was found a few times. The V and J genes are TRBV28 and TRBJ1-4; D is unclear. Between the trimmed V and J ends, which lost 4 bases and 3 bases, there was a span of 12 bases. The CDR3 contains 15 residues. Germline V gives CDR1 MDHEN, CDR2 SYDVKM. CDR3 loop: CASSSHRQANEKLFF. The CDR3 coding sequence is TGTGCCAGCAGTTCCCACCGGCAGGCTAATGAAAAACTGTTTTTT.

The chain combines TRBV5-1 with TRBJ2-1; 9 bases align to TRBD1. This CDR3 is 14 amino acids long. V trimming: 4 bases; J trimming: 3 bases; junction bases outside the gene matches: 2. Germline CDR1 and CDR2: SGHRS and YFSETQ. Written as DNA, the CDR3 is TGCGCCAGCAGCGCGGGACAGGGCTACAATGAGCAGTTCTTC. Amino acid sequence: CASSAGQGYNEQFF.

CDR3 region: CASSPGQGAIQYYGYTF. CDR3 nucleotide sequence: TGTGCCAGCAGTCCCGGGCAGGGGGCGATTCAGTACTATGGCTACACCTTC. The chain uses TRBV6-6 and TRBJ1-2; TRBD1 aligns across 8 bases. This CDR3 region has 17 residues. V shed 5 bases and J 3 bases; nucleotides not matched to a gene: 14. Germline V gene data show CDR1 as MNHNY and CDR2 as SVGAGI (reference sequence).

The CDR3 region is CASTTSGGAYNEQFF. The CDR3, as DNA: TGTGCCAGCACTACTAGCGGGGGGGCTTACAATGAGCAGTTCTTC. The chain employs TRBV27 and TRBJ2-1, with TRBD2 matching 13 bases. CDR1 is MNHEY and CDR2 is SMNVEV in the germline V gene (reference sequence). The CDR3 spans 15 residues. Trimming removed 7 bases from V and 4 bases from J; junction bases left unmatched: 4.

Concerning this clone: One junction end disagrees with the germline gene, perhaps due to a read error. The genes are TRBV3-1 (or the pseudogene TRBV3-2) and TRBJ2-7; 9 nucleotides align to TRBD1. Germline assignment: CDR1 LGHDT and CDR2 YNNKEL (reference sequence). The CDR3 runs 14 residues. DNA of the CDR3: TGTGCCAGCAGCCAGAGGACAGGGGTTGAAGGCCCTGACTTC. This gives the protein CASSQRTGVEGPDF.

The chain is built from TRBV9 and TRBJ2-3, with 9 bases aligning to TRBD1. V dropped 4 bases and J dropped 1; count of bases not matched to a gene: 4. The germline V gene has CDR1 SGDLS and CDR2 YYNGEE. The CDR3 extends over 15 amino acids. The CDR3, as DNA: TGTGCCAGCAGCATGGGACAGGGCGGCACAGATACGCAGTATTTT. Translated: CASSMGQGGTDTQYF.

In this sample, this clone turned up a few times. The genes are TRBV18 and TRBJ2-2, with 10 positions matching TRBD1. Germline CDR1 and CDR2: KGHSH and LQKENI. With 4 bases clipped from V and 6 bases from J, the junction kept 17 bases outside the gene matches. The CDR3 is 19 amino acids. In DNA form, the CDR3 reads TGTGCCAGCTCACGCCCCGGGACAGGGGCCGCGGTTAGACCCGGGGAGCTGTTTTTT. It is translated as CASSRPGTGAAVRPGELFF.

The V gene is TRBV7-9, the J gene TRBJ2-7; D is perhaps TRBD2 (5 bases). There are 14 residues in the CDR3. V was cut by 3 bases and J by 2 bases, with 11 bases left in between. Germline CDR1 and CDR2: SEHNR and FQNEAQ (reference sequence). Here the CDR3 reads CASSLDLGPYEQYF. The DNA for the CDR3 is TGTGCCAGCAGCTTGGACTTAGGTCCCTACGAGCAGTACTTC.

This clone has just one count. V is TRBV4-3 and J is TRBJ2-3; D ambiguous. The ends were cut back, 3 bases at V and 1 base at J, with 5 bases in the middle. CDR1 and CDR2 from the germline V gene are LGHNA and YSLEER. The CDR3 extends over 13 amino acids. CDR3 coding DNA: TGCGCCAGCAGCCATACAGGCACAGATACGCAGTATTTT. Translation gives CASSHTGTDTQYF.

This clone was seen only once. The chain uses TRBV18 and TRBJ1-6; 7 bases fit TRBD1. This CDR3 comprises 15 residues. After removal of 4 bases from V and 5 bases from J, the junction contained 5 bases not matched to a gene. The germline CDR1 and CDR2 sequences are KGHSH and LQKENI. CDR3 DNA sequence: TGTGCCAGCTCACAGGGGACAGCCGATAATTCACCCCTCCACTTT. Its protein product is CASSQGTADNSPLHF.

The chain combines TRBV5-6 with TRBJ2-2; 9 bases fit TRBD2. The CDR3 has 19 residues. V lost 1 base to trimming and J lost 0 bases; unmatched junction nucleotides: 10. CDR1 SGHDT and CDR2 YYEEEE come from the germline V gene. DNA for the CDR3: TGTGCCAGCAGCTTGAGCGGGGGGCCTTTAATCGCGAACACCGGGGAGCTGTTTTTT. Its protein product is CASSLSGGPLIANTGELFF.

The chain joins TRBV19 to TRBJ1-3, with D uncertain. The CDR3 spans 13 residues. V lost 8 bases and J lost 0, with 8 bases in between. Germline V CDR1 and CDR2: LNHDA, SQIVND (reference sequence). CDR3 in DNA: TGTGCCAGTGCGGGAGACTCTGGAAACACCATATATTTT. It specifies CASAGDSGNTIYF.

V usage is TRBV30 and J usage is TRBJ1-4; possibly TRBD1 for D (5 bases). V lost 5 bases, J lost 11 bases, and 18 bases lay in between. CDR3 size: 13 residues. Germline values: CDR1 GTSNPN, CDR2 SVGIG (reference sequence). The CDR3 loop is CAWGDGALGKLFF. Here the CDR3 DNA reads TGTGCCTGGGGTGATGGGGCCCTTGGGAAACTGTTTTTT.

CDR3 nucleotides: TGCAGCGTTGAAACTAGCGGGGTTGGAGAGACCCAGTACTTC. Protein: CSVETSGVGETQYF. The J gene is TRBJ2-5, the V gene TRBV29-1; 10 bases match TRBD2. Germline trimming cut 2 bases from V and 4 bases from J; bases unmatched to any gene: 4. Germline-derived CDR1 and CDR2 are SQVTM and ANQGSEA. The CDR3 totals 14 residues.

This chain links TRBV7-8 with TRBJ2-7; TRBD2 agrees at 10 bases. The V gene's germline CDR1 is SGHVS and CDR2 FQNEAQ. CDR3 length: 16 amino acids. V trimming: 5 bases; J trimming: 0 bases; junction bases outside the gene matches: 7. The CDR3 bases are TGTGCCAGCAGCCCCGGACTAGCGGAAACCTCCTACGAGCAGTACTTC. It specifies CASSPGLAETSYEQYF.

The chain combines TRBV5-1 with TRBJ1-2; the D is unclear. Germline loops: CDR1 SGHRS, CDR2 YFSETQ. The CDR3 extends over 13 amino acids. Trimming left V 4 bases short and J 2 bases short, with 9 bases between. The CDR3: CASSTDKNYGYTF. CDR3 in DNA: TGCGCCAGCAGCACCGACAAGAACTATGGCTACACCTTC.

This sequence joins TRBV27 and TRBJ1-2; 7 nucleotides line up with TRBD1. The trim removed 8 bases at V and 3 bases at J, leaving 6 bases unmatched. The CDR3 loop spans 13 amino acids. CDR1 and CDR2 (germline): MNHEY, SMNVEV (reference sequence). CDR3: CASGTARDYGYTF. As DNA, the CDR3 is TGTGCCAGCGGGACAGCGAGAGACTATGGCTACACCTTC.

The chain carries TRBV10-1 and TRBJ2-7; TRBD2 matches 13 bases. The CDR3 has 14 amino acids. With V trimmed by 5 bases and J by 4 bases, 2 bases remained unmatched. Per the germline V gene, CDR1 is WNHNN and CDR2 is SYGVQD (reference sequence). This CDR3 reads CASSPTSGGYEQYF. The CDR3 DNA sequence: TGCGCCAGCAGTCCGACTAGCGGGGGGTACGAGCAGTACTTC.

The chain employs TRBV10-3 and TRBJ2-6; D call uncertain. In germline, CDR1 is ENHRY, CDR2 SYGVKD. This CDR3 is built from 14 residues. V was trimmed by 3 bases and J by 5 bases, leaving 8 bases between them. In nucleotides, the CDR3 is TGTGCCATCAGTGACCCCTTAAGGGCCAACGTCCTGACTTTC. Translating gives CAISDPLRANVLTF.

The V and J genes are TRBV6-5 and TRBJ1-4, with D unclear. The CDR3 spans 14 residues. Deletions cut 2 bases from V and 4 bases from J, with 8 bases between. CDR1 and CDR2 from the germline V gene are MNHEY and SVGAGI. CDR3 residues: CASSYGGVNEKLFF. The CDR3 nucleotides are TGTGCCAGCAGTTACGGAGGAGTTAATGAAAAACTGTTTTTT.

J is TRBJ1-5 and V is TRBV19, with a weak D call TRBD1 (5 bases). Germline CDR1 is LNHDA and CDR2 is SQIVND (reference sequence). Trimming stripped 1 base from V and 4 bases from J, with 11 bases between. The CDR3 length is 15 residues. The CDR3 nucleotides are TGTGCCAGTAGTATAGCAGCGACAGCGAATCAGCCCCAGCATTTT. This encodes CASSIAATANQPQHF.

A few counts support this clone. The same CDR3 is also encoded by other DNA sequences in this sample. The chain combines TRBV29-1 with TRBJ1-5; D gene unclear. The V end lost 4 bases, the J end lost 4 bases, and 8 bases lay between the germline ends. Germline-derived CDR1 and CDR2 are SQVTM and ANQGSEA. The CDR3 has 12 amino acids. The CDR3 reads CSVGGGNQPQHF. In DNA, the CDR3 is TGCAGCGTTGGGGGAGGGAATCAGCCCCAGCATTTT.

This sequence joins TRBV5-5 and TRBJ1-1; D not resolved. V was clipped by 4 bases and J by 3 bases, with 16 bases between them. This CDR3 has 15 amino acids. Germline V gene sequence: CDR1 SGHKS, CDR2 YYEKEE (reference sequence). This chain's CDR3 is CASSPGGSQDTEAFF. Here the CDR3 DNA reads TGTGCCAGCAGCCCCGGAGGCAGCCAGGACACTGAAGCTTTCTTT. Complete variable domain (other parts from reference TRBV5-5 and TRBJ1-1): DAGVTQSPTHLIKTRGQQVTLRCSPISGHKSVSWYQQVLGQGPQFIFQYYEKEERGRGNFPDRFSARQFPNYSSELNVNALLLGDSALYLCASSPGGSQDTEAFFGQGTRLTVV.

The chain couples TRBV25-1 to TRBJ1-1; D not certain. This CDR3 spans 14 amino acids. Per the germline V gene, CDR1 is MGHDK and CDR2 is SYGVNS. The V and J ends lost 1 base and 8 bases respectively, with 14 bases between them. CDR3 bases: TGTGCCAGCAGTGAATCGGGTGAGGGCGAGGAAGCTTTCTTT. Residues: CASSESGEGEEAFF. Supplemented by reference TRBV25-1 and TRBJ1-1, the full variable domain reads EADIYQTPRYLVIGTGKKITLECSQTMGHDKMYWYQQDPGMELHLIHYSYGVNSTEKGDLSSESTVSRIRTEHFPLTLESARPSHTSQYLCASSESGEGEEAFFGQGTRLTVV.

V gene TRBV20-1 combines with J gene TRBJ2-3, with 8 bases identical to TRBD2. This CDR3 region has 16 residues. Looked up from germline, CDR1 is DFQATT and CDR2 is SNEGSKA (reference sequence). V was clipped by 3 bases and J by 2 bases; unmatched bases: 10. The CDR3 nucleotides read TGCAGTGCTAGTAGCCGGGGGGGCCTGAACACAGATACGCAGTATTTT. It codes for CSASSRGGLNTDTQYF.

CDR3 DNA: TGTGCCAGCAGCCAAGGGGGCTTGGTCTCTGGAAACACCATATATTTT. Its translation is CASSQGGLVSGNTIYF. The rearrangement links TRBV4-2 to TRBJ1-3; D possibly corresponds to TRBD1 (5 bases). V was pared by 1 base and J by 0 bases, with 10 bases between. Per the germline V gene, CDR1 is LGHNA and CDR2 is YNFKEQ. This CDR3 comprises 16 residues.

The V and J genes are TRBV5-1 and TRBJ1-1; D is unresolved. CDR3 length: 14 residues. Trimming stripped 4 bases from V and 1 base from J, with 11 bases between. The germline CDR1 and CDR2 sequences are SGHRS and YFSETQ. CDR3 DNA: TGCGCCAGCAGCCGCGTGACTGAGAACACTGAAGCTTTCTTT. Translated: CASSRVTENTEAFF.